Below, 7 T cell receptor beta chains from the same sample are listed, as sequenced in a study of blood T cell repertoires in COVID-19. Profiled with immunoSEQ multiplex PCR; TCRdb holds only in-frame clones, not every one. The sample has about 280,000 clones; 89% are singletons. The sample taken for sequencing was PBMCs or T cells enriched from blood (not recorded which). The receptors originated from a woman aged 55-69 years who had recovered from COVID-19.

The CDR3 coding sequence is TGTGCCAGCAGGGGCCCGACCGGAACCGGGGAGCTGTTTTTT. It specifies CASRGPTGTGELFF. The chain uses TRBV7-3 and TRBJ2-2; no definite D call. V lost 6 bases, J lost 5 bases, and 13 bases lay in between. Germline CDR1 is SGHTA and CDR2 is FQGTGA. The CDR3 runs to 14 residues.

Written as DNA, the CDR3 is TGTGCCAGCAGTGAAATGGGAGAAGAGACCCAGTACTTC. Translated, it gives CASSEMGEETQYF. This chain uses TRBV6-1 with TRBJ2-5, with D maybe TRBD2 (5 bases). The CDR3 sequence is 13 residues long. Germline V lookup: CDR1 MNHNS, CDR2 SASEGT. Trimming removed 2 bases at V and 3 bases at J, with 7 bases between.

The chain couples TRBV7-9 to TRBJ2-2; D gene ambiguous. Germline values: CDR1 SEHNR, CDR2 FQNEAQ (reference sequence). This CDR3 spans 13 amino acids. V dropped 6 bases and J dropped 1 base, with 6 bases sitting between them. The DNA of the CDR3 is TGTGCCAGCAGTTGGCTGAACACCGGGGAGCTGTTTTTT. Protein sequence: CASSWLNTGELFF.

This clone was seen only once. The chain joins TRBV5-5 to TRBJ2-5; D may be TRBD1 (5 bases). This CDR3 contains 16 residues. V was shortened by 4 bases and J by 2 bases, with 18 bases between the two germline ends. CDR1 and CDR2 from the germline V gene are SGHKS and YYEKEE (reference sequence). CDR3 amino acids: CASSLAWTRRQETQYF. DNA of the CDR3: TGTGCCAGCAGCCTGGCCTGGACACGGAGACAAGAGACCCAGTACTTC.

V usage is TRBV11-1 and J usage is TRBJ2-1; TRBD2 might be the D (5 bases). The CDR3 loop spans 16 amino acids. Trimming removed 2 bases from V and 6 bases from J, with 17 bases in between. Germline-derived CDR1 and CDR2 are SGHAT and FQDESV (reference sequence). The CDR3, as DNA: TGTGCCAGCAGCTTACTACGGGAACGGCCGGCCAATGAGCAGTTCTTC. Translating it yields CASSLLRERPANEQFF.

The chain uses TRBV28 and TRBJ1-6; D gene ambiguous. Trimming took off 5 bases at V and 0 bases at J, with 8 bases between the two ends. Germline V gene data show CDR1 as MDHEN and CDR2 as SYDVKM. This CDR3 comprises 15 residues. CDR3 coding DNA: TGTGCCAGCAGTATAAGGAGCTCCTATAATTCACCCCTCCACTTT. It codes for CASSIRSSYNSPLHF.

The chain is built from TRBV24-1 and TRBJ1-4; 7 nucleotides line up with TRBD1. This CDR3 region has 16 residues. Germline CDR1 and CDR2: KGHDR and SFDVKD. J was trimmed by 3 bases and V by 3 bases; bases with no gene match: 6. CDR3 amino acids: CATSDPRQGANEKLFF. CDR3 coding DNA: TGTGCCACCAGTGATCCCAGACAGGGAGCTAATGAAAAACTGTTTTTT.